The 9 T cell receptor beta chains reported below all come from one sample, sequenced in a study of a mutant IDH1 vaccine in newly diagnosed glioma. Which antigens these TCRs recognize remains unknown. Time point: week 23, last vaccination. Doses of 300 ug of mutant IDH1 20-mer peptide were given with topical imiquimod. Profiling relied on immunoSEQ multiplex PCR, and the TCRdb table lists in-frame clones only, not all of them. The data hold approximately 82,000 clones, with approximately 85% observed a single time. The source was PBMCs, collected from a glioma patient whose treatment included an IDH1 peptide vaccine. The receptor set was obtained from a woman in her forties or fifties with glioma.

This chain joins TRBV7-3 and TRBJ2-6; D gene uncertain. Deletions cut 5 bases from V and 0 bases from J, with 17 bases between. This CDR3 has 18 amino acids. CDR1 and CDR2 from the germline V gene are SGHTA and FQGTGA. CDR3 loop: CASSPPVFRSSGANVLTF. CDR3 bases: TGTGCCAGCAGCCCACCTGTCTTTAGGAGCTCTGGGGCCAACGTCCTGACTTTC.

Only one count was recorded for this clone. The chain combines TRBV11-2 with TRBJ2-3, with 7 nucleotides matching TRBD2. J was trimmed by 7 bases and V by 1 base; bases with no gene match: 8. The V gene's germline CDR1 is SGHAT and CDR2 FQNNGV. CDR3 length: 15 residues. For the CDR3, the DNA is TGTGCCAGCAGCTTAGGGGACTACAATACGAATACGCAGTATTTT. This codes for CASSLGDYNTNTQYF.

The gene calls are TRBV7-3 and TRBJ2-2; 9 bases match TRBD1. Germline V lookup: CDR1 SGHTA, CDR2 FQGTGA. J gave up 7 bases and V 2 bases, and 8 bases lay outside the gene matches. This CDR3 contains 16 residues. CDR3: CASSLWGQGEIGELFF. CDR3 nucleotides: TGTGCCAGCAGCTTATGGGGACAGGGTGAAATCGGGGAGCTGTTTTTT.

V and J are TRBV5-4 and TRBJ2-2; possibly TRBD2 for D (5 bases). The germline gives CDR1 SGHNT, CDR2 YYREEE (reference sequence). Trimming cost V 6 bases and J 7 bases, with 13 bases left between them. The CDR3 is 13 amino acids. The CDR3 nucleotides are TGTGCCAGCAAGTCGGGGAAAATCGGGGAGCTGTTTTTT. Residues: CASKSGKIGELFF.

This clone came up a few times. The chain carries TRBV27 and TRBJ2-1; D ambiguous. Per the germline V gene, CDR1 is MNHEY and CDR2 is SMNVEV (reference sequence). V lost 8 bases to trimming and J lost 5 bases, with 13 bases between them. The CDR3 is 13 amino acids. This chain's CDR3 is CASRKNDNNEQFF. The CDR3 DNA is TGTGCCAGCCGCAAAAACGATAACAATGAGCAGTTCTTC.

V gene TRBV12-5 combines with J gene TRBJ2-7; possible D gene TRBD2, 6 bases. This CDR3 region has 16 residues. Trimming took off 6 bases at V and 3 bases at J, with 21 bases between the two ends. Germline V gene sequence: CDR1 LGHNT, CDR2 FRNRAP. The DNA of the CDR3 is TGTGCTAGTGGACCCGTTCGGGCAGGGAGGAGCTACGAGCAGTACTTC. This codes for CASGPVRAGRSYEQYF. Using reference TRBV12-5 and TRBJ2-7 for the parts outside the CDR3, the full variable domain is DARVTQTPRHKVTEMGQEVTMRCQPILGHNTVFWYRQTMMQGLELLAYFRNRAPLDDSGMPKDRFSAEMPDATLATLKIQPSEPRDSAVYFCASGPVRAGRSYEQYFGPGTRLTVT.

The V gene is TRBV9, the J gene TRBJ2-3; TRBD2 aligns across 8 bases. Germline CDR1 is SGDLS and CDR2 is YYNGEE. With 0 bases clipped from V and 4 bases from J, the junction kept 13 bases outside the gene matches. The CDR3 runs 18 residues. The CDR3 reads CASSVGAGGLMGADTQYF. CDR3 DNA: TGTGCCAGCAGCGTAGGGGCGGGAGGTCTCATGGGGGCAGATACGCAGTATTTT.

The V gene is TRBV29-1, the J gene TRBJ2-2, with D perhaps TRBD2 (5 bases). The V end lost 8 bases, the J end lost 6 bases, and 10 bases lay between the germline ends. CDR3 size: 11 residues. Germline V gene lookup returns CDR1 SQVTM and CDR2 ANQGSEA. The CDR3 coding sequence is TGCAGCTTCCTGGACTCCGGGGAGCTGTTTTTT. Amino acids: CSFLDSGELFF.

V gene TRBV19 combines with J gene TRBJ1-5; D unclear. CDR1 is LNHDA and CDR2 is SQIVND in the germline V gene (reference sequence). V lost 1 base, J lost 6 bases, and 13 bases lay in between. The CDR3 runs to 15 residues. The CDR3 is CASSIGGRSGQPQHF. The CDR3 coding sequence is TGTGCCAGTAGTATAGGAGGAAGGTCAGGTCAGCCCCAGCATTTT.